The 11 T cell receptor beta chains given below trace back to one sample, sequenced in a study of blood T cell repertoires in COVID-19. The assay was immunoSEQ multiplex PCR, and TCRdb's table has in-frame clones only and misses some. This table holds under 200,000 clones, about 86% found once. The sample comprised PBMCs or T cells enriched from blood (not recorded which). These receptors came from a man in his fifties who had recovered from COVID-19.

This clone was detected only once. The chain uses TRBV7-8 and TRBJ2-3; possible D gene TRBD1, 6 bases. The CDR3 runs 13 residues. V was shortened by 5 bases and J by 6 bases, with 12 bases between the two germline ends. CDR1 SGHVS and CDR2 FQNEAQ come from the germline V gene. CDR3 DNA sequence: TGTGCCAGCAGCAGGGGGTCCTCTGATACGCAGTATTTT. Its translation is CASSRGSSDTQYF.

The CDR3 DNA sequence: TGTGCCAGCAGTTACGACAGCTCCTACGAGCAGTACTTC. Translation gives CASSYDSSYEQYF. V gene TRBV6-6 combines with J gene TRBJ2-7, with D possibly being TRBD1 (5 bases). This CDR3 contains 13 residues. From germline, CDR1 is MNHNY and CDR2 SVGAGI (reference sequence). The V end lost 2 bases, the J end lost 0 bases, and 5 bases lay between the germline ends.

The rearrangement links TRBV7-6 to TRBJ2-2; D is possibly TRBD1 (7 bases). The CDR3 runs to 16 residues. V shed 1 base and J shed 6 bases, with 15 bases lying between them. Germline CDR1 and CDR2: SGHVS and FNYEAQ. CDR3 nucleotides: TGTGCCAGCAGCTTAGAGGCAGGGGGGTTTGCCGGGGAGCTGTTTTTT. Translation gives CASSLEAGGFAGELFF.

In its sample, this clone was seen once. This chain connects TRBV6-1 to TRBJ1-5; D is ambiguous. This CDR3 region has 15 residues. With 3 bases removed from V and 3 bases from J, the gap between germline ends came to 12 bases. CDR1 is MNHNS, CDR2 SASEGT, per germline. The CDR3 DNA is TGTGCCAGCAGTGATCGCAGGCTGGTCAATCAGCCCCAGCATTTT. Translated, it gives CASSDRRLVNQPQHF.

The table lists this clone with a count of one. The J gene is TRBJ1-6, the V gene TRBV3-1 (or the pseudogene TRBV3-2); the D is unclear. The V end was cut by 1 base, the J end by 9 bases, with 7 bases between. This CDR3 is built from 13 residues. The germline CDR1 and CDR2 sequences are LGHDT and YNNKEL (reference sequence). DNA for the CDR3: TGTGCCAGCAGCCAAGTTGGCAGTTCACCCCTCCACTTT. Protein: CASSQVGSSPLHF.

CDR3: CASSQVLAGGLYNEQFF. The CDR3, as DNA: TGCGCCAGCAGCCAAGTTCTAGCGGGGGGGCTATACAATGAGCAGTTCTTC. The rearrangement links TRBV4-3 to TRBJ2-1; the match to TRBD2 covers 12 bases. The junction had 5 bases not matched to a gene; V was cut back by 1 base and J by 4 bases. The germline gives CDR1 LGHNA, CDR2 YSLEER. The CDR3 consists of 17 residues.

About this clone itself: This same CDR3 is encoded by further DNA sequences in the sample. V is TRBV3-1 (or the pseudogene TRBV3-2) and J is TRBJ2-7; no clear D. Germline V CDR1 and CDR2: LGHDT, YNNKEL (reference sequence). The CDR3 sequence is 11 residues long. V was clipped by 1 base and J by 4 bases, with 2 bases between them. DNA for the CDR3: TGTGCCAGCAGCCAAGCTTACGAGCAGTACTTC. Residues: CASSQAYEQYF.

This chain links TRBV3-1 (or the pseudogene TRBV3-2) with TRBJ2-5, with D possibly being TRBD1 (6 bases). The CDR3 has 16 amino acids. Per germline, CDR1 LGHDT and CDR2 YNNKEL (reference sequence). V was pared by 4 bases and J by 4 bases, with 19 bases between. CDR3 DNA: TGTGCCAGCAGCCCCGGGGTAGCGAGGGGGAGAGAGACCCAGTACTTC. Amino acid sequence: CASSPGVARGRETQYF.

V and J are TRBV6-1 and TRBJ1-5; 7 bases are a match to TRBD1. Trimming cost V 2 bases and J 7 bases; bases outside gene matches: 8. The CDR3 totals 15 residues. The germline CDR1 and CDR2 sequences are MNHNS and SASEGT. In nucleotides, the CDR3 is TGTGCCAGCAGTGAAAGGAACAGGGGCGACCAGCCCCAGCATTTT. Its protein is CASSERNRGDQPQHF.

Worth noting for this clone: Other DNA sequences within the sample encode an identical CDR3. The chain employs TRBV19 and TRBJ2-6; no firm D call. Trimming took off 5 bases at V and 0 bases at J, with 2 bases between the two ends. This CDR3 spans 13 amino acids. The germline V gene encodes CDR1 LNHDA and CDR2 SQIVND (reference sequence). The CDR3 nucleotides read TGTGCCAGTAGTCTCTCTGGGGCCAACGTCCTGACTTTC. It is translated as CASSLSGANVLTF. Together with reference TRBV19 and TRBJ2-6, the CDR3 gives the full variable domain: DGGITQSPKYLFRKEGQNVTLSCEQNLNHDAMYWYRQDPGQGLRLIYYSQIVNDFQKGDIAEGYSVSREKKESFPLTVTSAQKNPTAFYLCASSLSGANVLTFGAGSRLTVL.

This chain connects TRBV21-1 to TRBJ1-3; the table's D gene call, TRBD1, was not cross checked with the DNA. TRBV21-1 is assigned pseudogene status. This CDR3 is built from 15 residues. The CDR3 DNA is TGTGCCAGCAACCCGGACAGGGCGGACGGAAACACCATATATTTT. Protein: CASNPDRADGNTIYF.